The clone carrying this T cell receptor beta chain has a count of ten or more. Its cognate antigen is unknown. The sequenced template was cDNA made from the entire isolated RNA. It was found that naive, central memory and regulatory T cell samples averaged approximately 3.5 million reads. The data were produced by immunoSEQ multiplex PCR, yet TCRdb's version contains in-frame clones alone and is incomplete. The repertoire holds 130,000 or so clones, with about 16% as singletons. The entry originates in a study of beta chain features in type 1 diabetes. V lost 10 bases, J lost 3 bases, and 5 bases stayed unmatched. The CDR3 loop spans 14 amino acids. Germline-derived CDR1 and CDR2 are MDHEN and SYDVKM. General study findings and limits: Shorter TCRB CDR3s, moderately but significantly so, were found in Type 1 diabetes patients in all four CD4+ subsets. Still unanswered here is whether HLA type influences TCRB rearrangement. In type 1 diabetes patients, VDJ junctions had fewer insertions; deletions at these junctions were more frequent.

The sequenced sample consisted of central memory CD4+ T cells from blood. This chain connects TRBV28 to TRBJ2-6, with TRBD1 identical over 8 bases. The origin of this receptor is a man younger than 45 with type 1 diabetes. The CDR3 spells CATQGARGANVLTF. The CDR3 DNA reads as TGTGCCACGCAGGGGGCGCGTGGGGCCAACGTCCTGACTTTC.